This TCR beta chain came from a study of blood T cells in healthy people across ages. This clonotype was detected a few times. Its specificity is unknown. Germline lookup yields CDR1 DFQATT and CDR2 SNEGSKA (reference sequence). The CDR3 is made up of 11 amino acids. V lost 1 base and J 9 bases, leaving 10 bases between the germline ends. Next came a second PCR, run for roughly 6 to 11 cycles, which used a sample-barcoded 5' primer along with a J-beta primer mix. Samples each returned at least 3 million CDR3-containing paired-end reads. TCRdb ran MiXCR on the 5' RACE reads and lists one entry per CDR3 protein. The data hold about 1 million distinct CDR3 sequences, with 45% observed a single time. Caucasian, healthy and from Russia, the donors were aged between about 6 and 100. General study findings and limits: Naive and antigen-experienced cells were not separated, limiting conclusive comparison. Greater diversity and more naive CD4+ cells were seen in long-lived donors than in aged donors.

The chain recombines TRBV20-1 with TRBJ2-7; possibly TRBD2 for D (5 bases). The receptor was isolated from a woman in her sixties or seventies in good health. Source material: blood. The CDR3 is CSARGPEGQYF. Written as DNA, the CDR3 is TGCAGTGCTAGAGGGCCTGAGGGGCAGTACTTC.